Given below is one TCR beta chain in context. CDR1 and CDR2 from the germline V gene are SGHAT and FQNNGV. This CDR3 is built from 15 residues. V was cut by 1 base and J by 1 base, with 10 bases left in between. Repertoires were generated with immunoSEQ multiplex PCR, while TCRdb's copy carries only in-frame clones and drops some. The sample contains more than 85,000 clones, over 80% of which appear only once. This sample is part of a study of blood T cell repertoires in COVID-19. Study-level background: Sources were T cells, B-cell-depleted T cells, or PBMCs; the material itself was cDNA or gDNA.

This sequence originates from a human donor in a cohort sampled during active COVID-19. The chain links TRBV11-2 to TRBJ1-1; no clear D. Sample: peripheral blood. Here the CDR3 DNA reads TGTGCCAGCAGCTTAGGTGGTCGGGAGAACACTGAAGCTTTCTTT. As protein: CASSLGGRENTEAFF.